The T cell receptor (beta chain) described here comes from a study of blood T cell repertoires in COVID-19. Overall study context: Collection of acute and convalescent COVID-19 samples took place in the United States, Italy and Spain.

This CDR3 is 14 amino acids long. Germline values: CDR1 LGHDT, CDR2 YNNKEL (reference sequence). V lost 4 bases and J lost 6, with 15 bases in between. Measured with immunoSEQ multiplex PCR; TCRdb has only the in-frame clones, and not every one. The sample records some 400,000 clones, around 87% being singletons. Material: PBMCs or T cells enriched from blood (not recorded which). The genes are TRBV3-1 (or the pseudogene TRBV3-2) and TRBJ1-1, with a possible D match to TRBD1 (5 bases). The TCR sequence derives from a man aged 30-40 years who had recovered from COVID-19. The CDR3: CASSLTWGVPEAFF. CDR3 sequence (DNA): TGTGCCAGCAGCCTCACGTGGGGGGTCCCTGAAGCTTTCTTT.